Below are 21 T cell receptor beta chains sequenced from a single sample in a study of vaccination and CD4 T cells after COVID-19 (dated by TCRdb to the early 2020s). The library was obtained by PCR. Sequencing took place on an Illumina iSeq 100. TCRdb trimmed public reads at Q25 via fastp, called clones via MiXCR and kept in-frame beta chains. Identical CDR3 proteins give one entry, which carries the most common genes and DNA. The sample contains 30,000 to 40,000 distinct CDR3 sequences, about 35% of them found a single time. The ten top clones hold 4.5% to 7% of the sample. This sample's time point label indicates: late sampling 161 to 241 days after vaccination in three convalescent patients. Sequenced here: CD4+ T cells from blood, sampled about 7 months after SARS-CoV-2 vaccination. The receptors shown here come from a human donor who had recovered from COVID-19.

The rearrangement links TRBV7-9 to TRBJ2-7; 7 bases agree with TRBD2. The CDR3 sequence is 15 residues long. The germline CDR1 and CDR2 sequences are SEHNR and FQNEAQ (reference sequence). V shed 4 bases and J 5 bases; nucleotides not matched to a gene: 11. The CDR3 protein is CASSSAGTNFNEQYF. CDR3 DNA sequence: TGTGCCAGCAGCTCCGCCGGGACTAATTTCAACGAGCAGTACTTC.

In this sample, this clonotype turned up a few times. The genes are TRBV7-9 and TRBJ2-7; TRBD1 agrees at 9 bases. The CDR3 sequence is 16 residues long. Germline V gives CDR1 SEHNR, CDR2 FQNEAQ (reference sequence). The J segment lost 5 bases and the V segment lost 3 bases, leaving 11 bases of the junction unmatched. The CDR3 bases are TGTGCCAGCAGCTTGGACAGGGGCCGCTATTTTAACGAGCAGTACTTC. It yields the protein CASSLDRGRYFNEQYF.

This sequence joins TRBV12-3 or TRBV12-4 and TRBJ2-3, with TRBD2 identical over 10 bases. The CDR3 is 17 amino acids. V was clipped by 6 bases and J by 7 bases; unmatched bases: 16. The CDR3 DNA reads TGTGCCAGCAGCCTACGGACTAGCGGAAGCACCATGAATACGCAGTATTTT. This gives the protein CASSLRTSGSTMNTQYF.

CDR3 residues: CATGGSGANVLTF. DNA for the CDR3: TGTGCCACCGGAGGGTCTGGGGCCAACGTCCTGACTTTC. This sequence joins TRBV10-3 and TRBJ2-6; a weak D match, TRBD2 (6 bases). Germline values: CDR1 ENHRY, CDR2 SYGVKD. The ends were cut back, 10 bases at V and 1 base at J, with 8 bases in the middle. This CDR3 has 13 amino acids.

J is TRBJ2-7 and V is TRBV6-1, with TRBD2 matching over 9 bases. Unmatched junction bases numbered 7, after V lost 2 bases and J lost 5 bases. CDR3 length: 15 residues. Per the germline V gene, CDR1 is MNHNS and CDR2 is SASEGT. Here the CDR3 DNA reads TGTGCCAGCAGTGAAAAGGCGGGAGGGCCCGACGAGCAGTACTTC. Translating it yields CASSEKAGGPDEQYF.

The chain carries TRBV6-1 and TRBJ1-5, with D unresolved. Between the trimmed V and J ends, which lost 4 bases and 3 bases, there was a span of 7 bases. The CDR3 sequence is 13 residues long. Germline lookup yields CDR1 MNHNS and CDR2 SASEGT. The CDR3 sequence is CASSAVHNQPQHF. CDR3 DNA sequence: TGTGCCAGCAGTGCCGTACACAATCAGCCCCAGCATTTT.

This rearrangement joins TRBV28 to TRBJ2-7; D is tentatively TRBD1 or TRBD2 (6 bases each). Deletions cut 5 bases from V and 4 bases from J, with 18 bases between. This CDR3 spans 15 amino acids. Germline CDR1 and CDR2: MDHEN and SYDVKM. In DNA form, the CDR3 reads TGTGCCAGCAGTGCGGCGGCAGGGGAGGCGTACGAGCAGTACTTC. This translates into CASSAAAGEAYEQYF.

This clonotype turned up a few times. The chain couples TRBV15 to TRBJ2-7, with TRBD2 as a possible D gene (7 bases). The CDR3 contains 16 residues. The ends were cut back, 0 bases at V and 1 base at J, with 13 bases in the middle. Germline CDR1 is LNHNV and CDR2 is YYDKDF (reference sequence). The chain's CDR3 is CATSRDGGASSYEQYF. In nucleotides, the CDR3 is TGTGCCACCAGCAGAGATGGGGGGGCTAGTTCCTACGAGCAGTACTTC.

The V and J genes are TRBV7-6 and TRBJ2-5; no reliable D call. Looked up from germline, CDR1 is SGHVS and CDR2 is FNYEAQ. Trimming took off 2 bases at V and 0 bases at J, with 4 bases between the two ends. The CDR3 contains 13 residues. CDR3 residues: CASSLSYQETQYF. CDR3 bases: TGTGCCAGCAGCTTAAGCTACCAAGAGACCCAGTACTTC.

The rearrangement joins TRBV7-2 to TRBJ2-3; unclear D gene. The V gene's germline CDR1 is SGHTA and CDR2 FQGNSA. The ends were cut back, 10 bases at V and 4 bases at J, with 9 bases in the middle. The CDR3 extends over 11 amino acids. Here the CDR3 reads CATAYADTQYF. The CDR3 DNA follows: TGTGCCACAGCCTATGCAGATACGCAGTATTTT.

This clonotype turned up a few times. The gene calls are TRBV15 and TRBJ2-7; perhaps TRBD1 as D (6 bases). Trimming removed 0 bases from V and 4 bases from J, with 10 bases in between. Germline values: CDR1 LNHNV, CDR2 YYDKDF (reference sequence). The CDR3 sequence is 14 residues long. CDR3 region: CATSRDLQGYEQYF. The CDR3 region has the DNA TGTGCCACCAGCAGAGACTTGCAGGGGTACGAGCAGTACTTC.

This clonotype was detected ten times or more. The chain recombines TRBV15 with TRBJ1-6, with 9 positions matching TRBD1. The germline CDR1 and CDR2 sequences are LNHNV and YYDKDF (reference sequence). Trimming took 0 bases from V and 8 from J; bases not matched to a gene: 5. The CDR3 contains 16 residues. The CDR3 nucleotides are TGTGCCACCAGCAGAGATGGGGGACAGGGATATTCACCCCTCCACTTT. Translated: CATSRDGGQGYSPLHF.

The chain combines TRBV28 with TRBJ2-3; D unresolved. The CDR3 spans 12 residues. Germline lookup yields CDR1 MDHEN and CDR2 SYDVKM. The V gene lost 8 bases and the J gene lost 1 base, with 7 bases spanning the gap. The DNA of the CDR3 is TGTGCCAGCTCCACACGCACAGATACGCAGTATTTT. This translates into CASSTRTDTQYF.

The chain carries TRBV6-5 and TRBJ1-5; TRBD1 is a possible D gene (6 bases). Between the trimmed V and J ends, which lost 4 bases and 5 bases, there was a span of 15 bases. This CDR3 is built from 15 residues. The germline gives CDR1 MNHEY, CDR2 SVGAGI. The CDR3 reads CASSWEGGRYQPQHF. The CDR3 DNA reads as TGTGCCAGCAGTTGGGAGGGGGGAAGGTATCAGCCCCAGCATTTT.

The CDR3 nucleotides read TGTGCCACCAGCAAGGTCGGGAGGGCCACAGATACGCAGTATTTT. This codes for CATSKVGRATDTQYF. The chain recombines TRBV15 with TRBJ2-3; TRBD2 matches at 8 bases. Germline assignment: CDR1 LNHNV and CDR2 YYDKDF (reference sequence). V was clipped by 4 bases and J by 2 bases; unmatched bases: 5. This CDR3 region has 15 residues.

The rearrangement links TRBV19 to TRBJ1-3, with D unclear. Germline values: CDR1 LNHDA, CDR2 SQIVND (reference sequence). The V end lost 4 bases, the J end lost 4 bases, and 8 bases lay between the germline ends. The length of the CDR3 is 13 residues. CDR3 sequence reads: CASSRGYGNTIYF. The CDR3 DNA reads as TGTGCCAGTAGTAGGGGTTACGGAAACACCATATATTTT.

The chain is built from TRBV21-1 and TRBJ2-7; TRBD1, as called in the table, went unchecked against the DNA. TRBV21-1 is recorded as a pseudogene. The CDR3 loop spans 17 amino acids. CDR3 residues: CASSKTRGQGRTYEQYF. Written as DNA, the CDR3 is TGTGCCAGCAGCAAAACTAGAGGACAGGGTAGGACCTACGAGCAGTACTTC.

J is TRBJ2-1 and V is TRBV7-6; no firm D call. The CDR3 is 15 residues long. The germline V gene encodes CDR1 SGHVS and CDR2 FNYEAQ. V lost 1 base, J lost 6 bases, and 13 bases lay in between. The CDR3, as DNA: TGTGCCAGCAGCTTAGACAGTTGGCGAAGCAATGAGCAGTTCTTC. Its translation: CASSLDSWRSNEQFF.

V usage is TRBV19 and J usage is TRBJ2-1; no clear D. Germline V gene lookup returns CDR1 LNHDA and CDR2 SQIVND (reference sequence). The CDR3 has 16 residues. V dropped 1 base and J dropped 2 bases, with 12 bases sitting between them. The CDR3 sequence: CASSIVGDTAYNEQFF. In DNA form, the CDR3 reads TGTGCCAGTAGTATAGTTGGAGACACAGCCTACAATGAGCAGTTCTTC.

This clonotype appeared a few times. The rearrangement uses TRBV7-9 and TRBJ2-1, with 7 bases fitting TRBD1. The germline CDR1 and CDR2 sequences are SEHNR and FQNEAQ (reference sequence). The junction had 6 bases not matched to a gene; V was cut back by 4 bases and J by 3 bases. The CDR3 is 15 residues long. The CDR3 DNA follows: TGTGCCAGCAGCTCCCCGGGACAGATCTACAATGAGCAGTTCTTC. Residues: CASSSPGQIYNEQFF. The full variable domain, its missing parts supplied by reference TRBV7-9 and TRBJ2-1, is DTGVSQNPRHKITKRGQNVTFRCDPISEHNRLYWYRQTLGQGPEFLTYFQNEAQLEKSRLLSDRFSAERPKGSFSTLEIQRTEQGDSAMYLCASSSPGQIYNEQFFGPGTRLTVL.

The chain is built from TRBV7-9 and TRBJ1-1; 8 bases fit TRBD1. The J segment lost 4 bases and the V segment lost 11 bases, leaving 15 bases of the junction unmatched. This CDR3 is built from 15 residues. CDR1 SEHNR and CDR2 FQNEAQ come from the germline V gene (reference sequence). CDR3 bases: TGTGCCGGCATACTCCCGACAGGGGATGGCACTGAAGCTTTCTTT. Protein sequence: CAGILPTGDGTEAFF.